Given below is one T cell receptor beta chain in context. This sample is drawn from a study of blood T cell repertoires in COVID-19. Study context: Samples of COVID-19 (acute and convalescent) were obtained from the United States, Italy and Spain. In each case, the material was cDNA or gDNA derived from T cells, B-cell-depleted T cells, or PBMCs.

Original handling: Estimation of nucleated cell counts relied on the amplification of reference gene primers. The data were produced by immunoSEQ multiplex PCR, yet TCRdb's version contains in-frame clones alone and is incomplete. V, J and clone size derive from that table, while D and trimming were established from the DNA sequence. This sample has roughly 260,000 clones, with about nine tenths found just once. CDR3 length equals 21 residues. CDR1 and CDR2 (germline): MGHRA, YSYEKL. V shed 3 bases and J 5 bases; nucleotides not matched to a gene: 19. V usage is TRBV4-1 and J usage is TRBJ2-3; 14 nucleotides agree with TRBD2. The sequence came from a person in their late teens or twenties with COVID-19, enrolled during active disease. The sequenced sample consisted of peripheral blood. The CDR3 DNA reads TGCGCCAGCAGCCAGGTACCAACGGGACTAGCGGGAGCCTATGGAGGAGATACGCAGTATTTT. It yields the protein CASSQVPTGLAGAYGGDTQYF.